The entry that follows covers one T cell receptor (beta chain) sequence. This clonotype was seen only a few times. The antigen this receptor binds is unknown. No much larger clone is present one base from it, and per-base qualities are unavailable. The data derive from a study of blood T cells in healthy people across ages (dated by TCRdb to between 2014 and 2017). Regarding the study in general: In model experiments, template switching captured about one uniquely barcoded TCR beta cDNA molecule for every two T cells. The study measured age-related changes in TCR beta repertoire diversity using deep sequencing normalized with unique cDNA molecular identifiers. Using the same blood draw, the study looked at two additional independent replicas of 1 million unique cDNA reads for two donors, one aged 18 to 30 and the other aged 80 or older. To avoid experimental bias, donors of different ages were distributed randomly across sequencing lanes. The donors were divided into four age groups: young (average 16 years), middle-aged (about 39), aged (approximately 62) and long-lived (nearly 85). Beyond this particular receptor, the publication reports: A strong correlation was found between observed TCR beta diversity and the percentage of naive T cells measured by flow cytometry. Estimates of total diversity from one million sequenced T cells were regarded as lower bounds and underestimates. Since profiling was done on bulk unsorted PBMCs, naive and antigen-experienced compartments could not be conclusively compared. Compared with the aged group, more naive CD4+ T cells, fewer expanded clones and increased TCR diversity were shown by the long-lived group, suggesting age selection. Observed TCR beta diversity per million T cells fell roughly linearly with age, and a significant reduction was already apparent by age around 40. The CMV infection status of donors was not known, potentially confounding age-related changes in expanded clonotypes.

Donors were around 37 systemically healthy Caucasian individuals from Russia aged about 6 to 100 years. Each donor gave roughly 11 milliliters of peripheral blood, drawn into EDTA-treated Vacutainer tubes. PBMCs were isolated by Ficoll-Paque density-gradient centrifugation, with at least 6 million obtained per sample. Trizol reagent was used to extract total RNA from PBMCs, with at least 6 micrograms per sample. For every donor, flow cytometry on a PBMC aliquot measured the percentage of naive CD45RAhigh/CD27high T cells. The CDR3 spans 13 residues, from the cysteine through the phenylalanine. Only CDR3 DNA remains: 39 bases, in frame from the first base. CDR1 and CDR2 (DFQATT, SNEGSKA) derive from the germline V gene (reference sequence). V drops 3 bases and J drops 5 bases, leaving 13 bases in between. Libraries were built with 5' RACE. Sequencing took place on an Illumina HiSeq 2500. A second PCR of about 6 to 11 cycles was run with a J-beta primer mix and a sample-barcoded 5' primer. A template-switch 5' adaptor carrying 12 random nucleotides introduced a unique molecular identifier onto each TCR beta cDNA molecule. Each sample yielded at least 2.5 million CDR3-containing paired-end reads. All of the RNA was converted into first-strand cDNA using the Mint cDNA synthesis kit, with a TRBC-specific oligonucleotide serving as the primer. All cDNA was treated with uracil-DNA glycosylase and then went through a first 18-cycle PCR with the universal primers M1SS and BC2_uni_R. As for the original processing: For normalization, 1 million high-quality reads, each with a distinct molecular identifier, were randomly selected from each sample. Instead of being binned into consensus sequences, reads that shared molecular identifiers were thrown out. CDR3 identification, clonotype clustering and error correction used MiTCR with a Q25 quality threshold and the strictest error-elimination algorithm. A nonparametric unseen species model with Euler transformation was used to estimate a lower bound on total TCR beta diversity. The public reads were quality trimmed at Q25 with fastp and then assembled into clones with MiXCR by TCRdb, keeping productive beta chains. CDR3 protein duplicates are merged, each entry listing the most common genes and DNA. The authors' filters were not applied to this entry. The sample profile shows over a million distinct CDR3 sequences; approximately 42% of them were found once. Of the sample, approximately 4.1% is held by the ten largest clones.

The sequence derives from a woman aged 18-35 years in good health. Recombination linked TRBV20-1 to TRBJ2-5; the D gene cannot be resolved reliably. The sequencing input was blood. The sequenced DNA is TGCAGTGCTAGCGGGTCGCTGAGGGAGACCCAGTACTTC. Its protein product is CSASGSLRETQYF.